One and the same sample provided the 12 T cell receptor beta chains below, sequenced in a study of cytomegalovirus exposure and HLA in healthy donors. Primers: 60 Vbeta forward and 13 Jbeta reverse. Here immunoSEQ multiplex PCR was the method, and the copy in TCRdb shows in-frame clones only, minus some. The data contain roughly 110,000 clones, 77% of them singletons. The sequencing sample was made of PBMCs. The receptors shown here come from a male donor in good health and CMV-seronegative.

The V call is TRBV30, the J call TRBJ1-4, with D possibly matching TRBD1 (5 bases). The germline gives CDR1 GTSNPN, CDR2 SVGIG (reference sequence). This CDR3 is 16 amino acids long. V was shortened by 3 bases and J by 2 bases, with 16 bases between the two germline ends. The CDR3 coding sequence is TGTGCCTGGAGGGCCGGGGGACGGGGGACTAATGAAAAACTGTTTTTT. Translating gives CAWRAGGRGTNEKLFF.

The CDR3 DNA is TGTGCCAGCAGTCCCCACCCGGACGGACACGTCAATCAGCCCCAGCATTTT. This translates into CASSPHPDGHVNQPQHF. The chain joins TRBV27 to TRBJ1-5, with D possibly matching TRBD1 (5 bases). Germline assignment: CDR1 MNHEY and CDR2 SMNVEV (reference sequence). The V end was cut by 5 bases, the J end by 3 bases, with 20 bases between. This CDR3 region has 17 residues.

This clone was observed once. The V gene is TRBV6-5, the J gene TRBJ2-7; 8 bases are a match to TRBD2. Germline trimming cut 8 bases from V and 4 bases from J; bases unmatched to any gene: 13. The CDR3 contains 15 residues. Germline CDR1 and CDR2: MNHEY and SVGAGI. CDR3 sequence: CASGASAGAWYEQYF. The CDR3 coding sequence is TGTGCCAGCGGAGCATCAGCGGGAGCATGGTACGAGCAGTACTTC.

In DNA form, the CDR3 reads TGTGCCAGCAGCTTGACTAGCGGGAGGCATGAGCAGTTCTTC. Amino acids: CASSLTSGRHEQFF. The rearrangement joins TRBV7-2 to TRBJ2-1, with 13 bases fitting TRBD2. The V segment lost 3 bases and the J segment 8 bases; nucleotides outside the gene matches: 1. Germline loops: CDR1 SGHTA, CDR2 FQGNSA. The CDR3 consists of 14 residues.

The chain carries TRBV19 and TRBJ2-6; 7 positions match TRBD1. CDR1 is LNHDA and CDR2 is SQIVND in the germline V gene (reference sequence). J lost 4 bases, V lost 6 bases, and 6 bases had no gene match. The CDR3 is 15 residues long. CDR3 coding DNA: TGTGCCAGTAGCGTTACAGGGGTAGGGGCCAACGTCCTGACTTTC. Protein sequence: CASSVTGVGANVLTF. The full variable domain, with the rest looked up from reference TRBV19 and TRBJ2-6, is DGGITQSPKYLFRKEGQNVTLSCEQNLNHDAMYWYRQDPGQGLRLIYYSQIVNDFQKGDIAEGYSVSREKKESFPLTVTSAQKNPTAFYLCASSVTGVGANVLTFGAGSRLTVL.

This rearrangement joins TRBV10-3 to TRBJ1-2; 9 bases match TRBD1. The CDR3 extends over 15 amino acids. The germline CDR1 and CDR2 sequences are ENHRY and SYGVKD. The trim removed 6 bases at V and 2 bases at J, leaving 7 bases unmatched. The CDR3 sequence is CAISRPGTGNYGYTF. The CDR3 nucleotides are TGTGCCATCAGCCGTCCCGGGACAGGGAACTATGGCTACACCTTC.

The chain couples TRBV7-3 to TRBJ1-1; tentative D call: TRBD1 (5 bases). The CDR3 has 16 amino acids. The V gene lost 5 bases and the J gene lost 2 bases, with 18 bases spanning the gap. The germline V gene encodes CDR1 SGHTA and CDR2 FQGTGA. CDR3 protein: CASSPRGVDYNTEAFF. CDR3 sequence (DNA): TGTGCCAGCAGCCCCCGAGGGGTGGACTATAACACTGAAGCTTTCTTT.

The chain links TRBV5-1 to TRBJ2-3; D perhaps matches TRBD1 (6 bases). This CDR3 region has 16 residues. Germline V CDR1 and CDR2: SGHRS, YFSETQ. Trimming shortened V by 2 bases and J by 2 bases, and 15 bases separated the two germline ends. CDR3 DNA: TGCGCCAGCAGCTTTGGTATCGGACAGTACACAGATACGCAGTATTTT. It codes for CASSFGIGQYTDTQYF.

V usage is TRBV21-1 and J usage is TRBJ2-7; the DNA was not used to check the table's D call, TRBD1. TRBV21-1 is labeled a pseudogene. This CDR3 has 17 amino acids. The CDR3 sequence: CASSKCPKSGLVNEQYF. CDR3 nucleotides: TGTGCCAGCAGCAAATGCCCAAAGTCAGGGCTAGTTAACGAGCAGTACTTC.

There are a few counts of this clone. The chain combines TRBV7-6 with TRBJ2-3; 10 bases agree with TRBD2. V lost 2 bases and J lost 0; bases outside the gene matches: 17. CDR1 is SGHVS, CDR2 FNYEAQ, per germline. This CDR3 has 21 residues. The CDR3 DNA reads TGTGCCAGCAGCTTAAGGACTAGCGGACAACCTTCCCTTCGTAGCACAGATACGCAGTATTTT. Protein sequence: CASSLRTSGQPSLRSTDTQYF.

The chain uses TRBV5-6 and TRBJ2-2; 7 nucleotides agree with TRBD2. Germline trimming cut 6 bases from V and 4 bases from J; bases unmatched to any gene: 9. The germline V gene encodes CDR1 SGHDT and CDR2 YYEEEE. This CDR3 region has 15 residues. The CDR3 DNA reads TGTGCCAGCATCCTTGCGGGGGAGGGCACCGGGGAGCTGTTTTTT. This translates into CASILAGEGTGELFF.

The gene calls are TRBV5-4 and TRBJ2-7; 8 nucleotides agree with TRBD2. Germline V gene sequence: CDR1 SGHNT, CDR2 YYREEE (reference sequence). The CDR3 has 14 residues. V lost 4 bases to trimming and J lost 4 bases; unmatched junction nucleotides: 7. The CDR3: CASSKAGLEYEQYF. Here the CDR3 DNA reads TGTGCCAGCAGCAAAGCGGGACTAGAATACGAGCAGTACTTC. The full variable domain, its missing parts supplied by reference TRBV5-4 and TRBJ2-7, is ETGVTQSPTHLIKTRGQQVTLRCSSQSGHNTVSWYQQALGQGPQFIFQYYREEENGRGNFPPRFSGLQFPNYSSELNVNALELDDSALYLCASSKAGLEYEQYFGPGTRLTVT.